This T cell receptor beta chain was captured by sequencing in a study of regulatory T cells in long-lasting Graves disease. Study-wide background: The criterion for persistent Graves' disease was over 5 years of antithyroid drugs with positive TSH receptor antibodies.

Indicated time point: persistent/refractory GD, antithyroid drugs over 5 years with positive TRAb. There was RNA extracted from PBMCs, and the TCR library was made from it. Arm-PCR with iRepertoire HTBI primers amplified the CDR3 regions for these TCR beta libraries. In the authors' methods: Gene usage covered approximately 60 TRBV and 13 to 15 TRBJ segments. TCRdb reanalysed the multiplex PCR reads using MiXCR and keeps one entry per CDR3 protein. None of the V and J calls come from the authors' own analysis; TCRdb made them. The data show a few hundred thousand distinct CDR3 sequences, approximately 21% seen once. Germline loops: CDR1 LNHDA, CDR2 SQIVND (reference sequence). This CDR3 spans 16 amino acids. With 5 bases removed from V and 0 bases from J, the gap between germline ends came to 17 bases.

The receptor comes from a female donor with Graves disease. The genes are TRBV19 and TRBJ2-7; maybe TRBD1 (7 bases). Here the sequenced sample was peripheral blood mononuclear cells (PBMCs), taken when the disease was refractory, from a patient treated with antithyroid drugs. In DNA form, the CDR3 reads TGTGCCAGTAGTCCTGCGGAGGGGGCAAGCTCCTACGAGCAGTACTTC. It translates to CASSPAEGASSYEQYF. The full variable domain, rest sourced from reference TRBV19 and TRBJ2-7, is DGGITQSPKYLFRKEGQNVTLSCEQNLNHDAMYWYRQDPGQGLRLIYYSQIVNDFQKGDIAEGYSVSREKKESFPLTVTSAQKNPTAFYLCASSPAEGASSYEQYFGPGTRLTVT.